What follows are 15 T cell receptor beta chains derived from one specimen sequenced in a study of response to subunit inactivated influenza vaccine. Each CDR3 protein is one row after TCRdb ran MiXCR on the RT-PCR reads. The sample has fewer than 600,000 distinct CDR3 sequences; 7.2% are singletons. This specimen was PBMCs from blood, taken about 24 months after vaccination. These receptors were taken from a man aged 45 to 70 who received an inactivated influenza vaccine.

The table lists this clonotype with many counts. V gene TRBV3-1 combines with J gene TRBJ2-3; D is possibly TRBD2 (5 bases). V lost 0 bases and J lost 3, with 13 bases in between. CDR1 is LGHDT and CDR2 is YNNKEL in the germline V gene (reference sequence). This CDR3 has 16 amino acids. For the CDR3, the DNA is TGTGCCAGCAGCCAAGATGAGTTTAGAGGGACAGATACGCAGTATTTT. It yields the protein CASSQDEFRGTDTQYF.

This clonotype was seen only a few times. This chain connects TRBV29-1 to TRBJ2-5; D is ambiguous. The germline gives CDR1 SQVTM, CDR2 ANQGSEA. CDR3 length: 10 residues. The ends were cut back, 7 bases at V and 2 bases at J, with 5 bases in the middle. CDR3 sequence reads: CSAKQETQYF. In DNA form, the CDR3 reads TGCAGCGCCAAGCAAGAGACCCAGTACTTC. The full variable domain, in which reference TRBV29-1 and TRBJ2-5 provide the parts outside the CDR3, is SAVISQKPSRDICQRGTSLTIQCQVDSQVTMMFWYRQQPGQSLTLIATANQGSEATYESGFVIDKFPISRPNLTFSTLTVSNMSPEDSSIYLCSAKQETQYFGPGTRLLVL.

This clonotype appeared a few times. The chain is built from TRBV5-1 and TRBJ2-7; TRBD1 might be the D (5 bases). The V and J ends lost 2 bases and 0 bases respectively, with 9 bases between them. The CDR3 is 14 residues long. Germline lookup yields CDR1 SGHRS and CDR2 YFSETQ. The CDR3 protein is CASSFARASYEQYF. The DNA for the CDR3 is TGCGCCAGCAGCTTTGCCAGGGCCTCCTACGAGCAGTACTTC.

The chain is built from TRBV19 and TRBJ1-4, with D perhaps TRBD1 (5 bases). Germline lookup yields CDR1 LNHDA and CDR2 SQIVND (reference sequence). Trimming cost V 5 bases and J 0 bases, with 10 bases left between them. CDR3 length: 15 amino acids. The CDR3 sequence is CASSGDSATNEKLFF. Written as DNA, the CDR3 is TGTGCCAGTAGTGGCGACAGCGCAACTAATGAAAAACTGTTTTTT.

The table lists this clonotype with a few counts. The chain combines TRBV5-5 with TRBJ1-1, with D possibly TRBD1 on 5 matching bases. The CDR3 sequence is 15 residues long. Per the germline V gene, CDR1 is SGHKS and CDR2 is YYEKEE (reference sequence). V lost 3 bases and J 4 bases, leaving 16 bases between the germline ends. For the CDR3, the DNA is TGTGCCAGCAGCTCACGGGCCGCGAGGGGCACTGAAGCTTTCTTT. Amino acids: CASSSRAARGTEAFF.

This chain joins TRBV20-1 and TRBJ1-1, with unresolved D. The CDR3 runs 12 residues. CDR1 and CDR2 from the germline V gene are DFQATT and SNEGSKA (reference sequence). V dropped 5 bases and J dropped 1 base, with 8 bases sitting between them. The CDR3 sequence is CSAVPGNTEAFF. CDR3 coding DNA: TGCAGTGCTGTCCCCGGGAACACTGAAGCTTTCTTT.

The V and J genes are TRBV19 and TRBJ2-7; tentative D call: TRBD1 (6 bases). CDR1 and CDR2 (germline): LNHDA, SQIVND (reference sequence). The CDR3 contains 14 residues. The V gene lost 9 bases and the J gene lost 0 bases, with 15 bases spanning the gap. CDR3 in DNA: TGTGCCAGCAGACTCCGGGACAACTCCTACGAGCAGTACTTC. It encodes CASRLRDNSYEQYF.

This clonotype was detected many times. The chain recombines TRBV12-3 or TRBV12-4 with TRBJ2-7; 9 nucleotides agree with TRBD1. This CDR3 is 15 amino acids long. The junction had 7 bases not matched to a gene; V was cut back by 5 bases and J by 2 bases. As DNA, the CDR3 is TGTGCCAGCAGTCAAGGACAGGGGCAACCCTACGAGCAGTACTTC. Its protein product is CASSQGQGQPYEQYF.

This clonotype was counted many times. The rearrangement joins TRBV5-1 to TRBJ1-1; the D is unclear. The CDR3 length is 15 residues. Trimming left V 0 bases short and J 4 bases short, with 13 bases between. Germline CDR1 reads SGHRS; CDR2 reads YFSETQ. The CDR3 region has the DNA TGCGCCAGCAGCTTGGTTCCTACACTGGGCACTGAAGCTTTCTTT. Encoded protein: CASSLVPTLGTEAFF.

This clonotype was observed many times. The chain is built from TRBV12-3 or TRBV12-4 and TRBJ1-1; maybe TRBD1 (5 bases). Trimming left V 5 bases short and J 3 bases short, with 16 bases between. CDR3 length: 15 residues. In nucleotides, the CDR3 is TGTGCCAGCAGTCTCAGGGTTCCGGGACACACTGAAGCTTTCTTT. It yields the protein CASSLRVPGHTEAFF.

The CDR3 loop reads CASSVVPAGGLTNTGELFF. CDR3 bases: TGTGCCAGCAGCGTAGTCCCAGCGGGGGGGTTAACGAACACCGGGGAGCTGTTTTTT. The V and J genes are TRBV9 and TRBJ2-2, with 10 nucleotides matching TRBD2. The ends lost 0 bases at V and 0 bases at J; junction bases unmatched: 8. Germline V gene data show CDR1 as SGDLS and CDR2 as YYNGEE. This CDR3 comprises 19 residues.

This clonotype has a handful of counts. The chain couples TRBV29-1 to TRBJ2-3, with 7 bases matching TRBD2. The CDR3 has 11 residues. Germline CDR1 and CDR2: SQVTM and ANQGSEA. The ends lost 6 bases at V and 11 bases at J; junction bases unmatched: 8. The CDR3 DNA reads TGCAGCGTAGGGACTAATCAAGAGCAGTATTTT. This sequence encodes CSVGTNQEQYF.

The V and J genes are TRBV12-3 or TRBV12-4 and TRBJ2-1; no definite D call. Trimming removed 6 bases at V and 3 bases at J, with 9 bases between. The CDR3 spans 13 residues. In nucleotides, the CDR3 is TGTGCCAGCAGCCTCGTGGTCTACAATGAGCAGTTCTTC. It encodes CASSLVVYNEQFF.

This clonotype has ten or more counts. The chain combines TRBV4-1 with TRBJ2-1; TRBD1 aligns across 10 bases. The CDR3 has 18 residues. Germline values: CDR1 MGHRA, CDR2 YSYEKL. Trimming took 5 bases from V and 10 from J; bases not matched to a gene: 20. The CDR3 is CASSYPGQGLQVGVEQFF. CDR3 sequence (DNA): TGCGCCAGCAGCTATCCGGGACAGGGGCTCCAAGTAGGGGTGGAGCAGTTCTTC.

Only a few counts were recorded for this clonotype. This chain connects TRBV7-2 to TRBJ2-5; TRBD1 matches 7 bases. This CDR3 comprises 14 residues. Germline CDR1 and CDR2: SGHTA and FQGNSA. V was pared by 4 bases and J by 1 base, with 3 bases of the junction left unmatched. CDR3 DNA: TGTGCCAGCAGCTGGAGGACAGGCCAAGAGACCCAGTACTTC. It codes for CASSWRTGQETQYF.